The entry below describes one TCR beta chain. The antigen it binds to is not known. The sample is drawn from a study of cytomegalovirus exposure and HLA in healthy donors (dated by TCRdb to the late 2010s). About the full investigation: An earlier analysis of approximately 640 of the donors reported approximately 300 Gb of sequence data and 117 million unique TCR beta sequences from some 180 million T cells. HLA typing included class I and class II loci at four-digit resolution. In addition to the first cohort of 650 to 800 subjects, a separate validation cohort of approximately 130 different subjects was used. A later genetic analysis took genome-wide SNP genotypes for about 60% of the roughly 670 donors and used that subset as a discovery cohort. All discovery cohort repertoires had been generated using a single sequencing platform. Across approximately 420 genotyped donors of the cohort, an average of roughly 200,000 unique TCR beta nucleotide sequences per donor were sequenced, and approximately 17% of those sequences were non-productive. An earlier analysis of several hundred of the donors applied high-throughput TCR beta sequencing to assess whether each TCR beta V gene segment acted as functional or pseudogenic. Donor age, sex, ethnicity and CMV serostatus were compiled alongside the repertoire data. Using immunosequencing, the study profiled T cell repertoires from 500 to 800 subjects and related those repertoires to cytomegalovirus serostatus. Of the 300 to 450 genotyped donors, more than 75% were placed in the genetic ancestry cluster associated with self-reported Caucasian donors. An early release that covered 500 to 800 HLA-typed donors contained approximately 300 gigabases of sequencing data and tens of millions of unique TCR sequences. Five DR-DQ haplotypes were handled as single units for association and clustering, since linkage in the cohort was strong. The aim of the study was to test whether cataloging public T cell receptors could identify signatures of past pathogen exposure. A later analysis re-examined previously published TCR beta repertoires from 500 to 700 donors and added high-resolution HLA genotyping to investigate patterns of TCR occurrence. To predict cytomegalovirus infection status, the study brought together high-throughput TCR immunosequencing, statistical association of individual TCRs with disease status, and machine learning. The number of typed donors differed by locus: about 620-640 for A, B, C, DRB1 and DQB1; 522 for DQA1; 606 for DPA1; and approximately 450 for DPB1. Rather than drawing on any new phenotypic data, the later analysis identified candidate immune exposures from TCR beta sequences and the way those sequences occurred across donors.

Here is what the overall study found, with its caveats: Only TCR beta chains were sequenced in this cohort, and the absence of alpha or paired-chain data limited detectable features. An earlier analysis of approximately 590 of the donors showed that most TCR beta V segments appeared in productive rearrangements either about 87% or about 30% of the time, which broadly matched IMGT annotations. The 87-base-pair reads could not distinguish some IMGT-functional V segments, including TRBV6-2 and TRBV6-3, so those segments were excluded. The presence/absence analyses assumed that sequencing depth was roughly uniform across donors, and that assumption may not be true. The study listed approximately 160 TCR beta chains as associated with cytomegalovirus. A cluster of highly shared sequence variants was judged likely to represent a technical artifact of the sequencing pipeline. Strong co-occurrence of HLA alleles, especially DR and DQ, made assigning TCR associations to individual alleles difficult. Linkage disequilibrium might explain the correlated functional status among segregating V segments, but an unknown experimental factor could not be excluded. In a later analysis, several top co-occurrence clusters were reported to appear linked to parvovirus B19, influenza, CMV and Epstein-Barr virus. Because HLA typing was missing for some donors at each locus, association tests included only the typed subset. The authors suggested that the approach could potentially be generalized to other disease states and immunological phenotypes. In a later analysis, the rate of TCR association differed among HLA loci, with DRB1 alleles having the most associated TCRs and HLA-C alleles having the fewest. Cytomegalovirus status was reported to be diagnosed by the classifier with high specificity and sensitivity in both the original and validation cohorts. In a later genetic analysis, a missense DCLRE1C variant was associated with V-gene and J-gene trimming of TCR beta chains, and the association was replicated in an independent cohort. Because counts were too low, 15 to 20 rarely observed V segments, including chromosome 9 orphons, were excluded from the earlier analysis of a few hundred of the donors. In a later analysis, HLA-associated TCR beta chains showed more clonal expansion and lower generation probabilities than non-associated chains that were equally common. According to a later analysis, most CMV-associated TCR beta chains appeared to be HLA-restricted, and the HLA associations seemed to be driven largely by CMV exposure. A further reported finding was that TCR beta sequences accurately predicted the HLA-A and HLA-B alleles for most subjects in the first cohort. Most TCR sequences were observed very rarely across donors, whereas some public TCRs were present in many individuals. For the cohort, immune exposure information was limited to CMV serostatus. A later genetic analysis reported fewer N-insertions in productive TCRs among donors in an Asian-associated ancestry cluster than the roughly 620-donor mean. In vitro tests confirmed that a few of the cytomegalovirus-associated TCR beta chains recognize cytomegalovirus antigens. A later analysis associated around 16,000 TCR beta sequences with specific HLA alleles at a false discovery rate of 0.05.

Receptor amplification or capture employed the immunoSEQ multiplex PCR assay. For the multiplex PCR, a mixture combining 60 forward primers for TCR Vbeta segments and 13 reverse primers for TCR Jbeta segments was used. Amplification of the CDR3 region of rearranged TCR beta genes was performed with a multiplex PCR assay on genomic DNA. The amplified TCR beta libraries were sequenced on the Illumina HiSeq System as 87-base-pair reads. The source study handled its data this way. A later analysis counted tens of millions of unique TCR beta chains across the 550 to 800 repertoires, and 9.5 million to 11 million of these chains were shared by at least two donors. To remove PCR and sequencing errors, raw reads were error-corrected and collapsed into unique sequences using a nearest-neighbor algorithm that merged closely related sequences. CDR3 sequences were aligned to IMGT reference sequences to assign V, D and J gene segments. Each retained sequence needed at least a six-nucleotide match to both a V gene segment and a J gene segment. A rearrangement counted as productive if the CDR3 had no stop codons and remained in frame with V and J, and every other rearrangement counted as non-productive. Following IMGT convention, CDR3 was defined as the stretch from the second conserved V-encoded cysteine to the conserved J-encoded phenylalanine. In an earlier analysis of more than 550 of the donors, sequences lacking an unambiguous match to a single V gene segment were excluded. An earlier analysis of 587 of the donors classified V segments as functional when productive rearrangements were above 56.7% and as segregating when the standard deviation between donors was above 5%. A statistical classification framework was built for diagnosing cytomegalovirus status from the catalog of TCR beta chain sequences. In a later analysis, V and J genes were assigned by comparing TCR nucleotide sequences against IMGT/GENE-DB human TR gene sequences. Using the TCRdist pipeline, a later analysis assigned CDR3 sequences along with most-parsimonious VDJ recombination scenarios. In a later analysis, each TCR beta chain was defined by its CDR3 amino acid sequence together with its V-gene family, and reads without a unique V-gene family were excluded. As a way to deal with suspected cross-contamination and a sequencing artifact, a later analysis dropped 450 to 600 nucleotide sequences that were highly shared and had low generation probability. In a later analysis, a clonal expansion index was calculated for each public chain from normalized within-repertoire ranks of inferred template counts. A later analysis computed generation probabilities with a VDJ recombination model fitted to out-of-frame rearrangements, and checked the results against IGoR. In a later analysis, TCR-TCR, TCR-HLA and TCR-CMV co-occurrence was scored with hypergeometric tests, and a repertoire-size bias correction was applied to TCR pairs. In a later analysis, false discovery rates were estimated by permuting HLA or CMV assignments 20 times. In a later analysis, co-occurring TCRs were grouped using DBSCAN, with TCRdist sequence similarity added in when clustering inside HLA-allele-positive subsets. Repertoires with fewer than 30,000 or more than 120,000 public chains were left out of co-occurrence clustering, as were roughly five repertoires with anomalous nucleotide sharing. TCRdb carries this immuneACCESS record with in-frame sequences only. Its versions omit some clonotypes, under half of them owing to an unresolved V gene in the studies checked, with the rest unexplained. V and J calls and clone size are those listed in that table; D and trimming were worked out from the DNA. This sample's table lists tens of thousands of clones. In total, the top ten clones hold around 1.6% of the sample.

In total, about 650 healthy bone marrow donors made up the cohort. At the time of sampling, every cohort member was nominally healthy, though immune exposures that went unrecorded were likely present. The donor was CMV seronegative and was included in the group of under 450 seronegative cohort members. Each donor provided a peripheral blood sample, and peripheral blood mononuclear cells were used for TCR beta sequencing. The Qiagen DNeasy Blood Extraction Kit was used to extract genomic DNA from the blood cell samples. Clipping removes 2 bases from V and 7 bases from J, with 8 as the unmatched junction base count. The CDR1 and CDR2 encoded by the germline V gene (reference sequence) are MNHNY and SVGAGI. Its CDR3 holds 16 amino acids, cysteine through phenylalanine. Only CDR3 DNA remains: 48 bases, in frame from the first base.

Sequencing was carried out using PBMCs. The V and J segments used are TRBV6-6 and TRBJ2-1, with 10 bases matching TRBD2. The clonotype comes from a woman aged 25-40 years in good health and CMV-seronegative. The CDR3 protein is CASSYGLAGAGNEQFF. DNA sequence: TGTGCCAGCAGTTACGGTCTAGCGGGGGCCGGTAATGAGCAGTTCTTC.